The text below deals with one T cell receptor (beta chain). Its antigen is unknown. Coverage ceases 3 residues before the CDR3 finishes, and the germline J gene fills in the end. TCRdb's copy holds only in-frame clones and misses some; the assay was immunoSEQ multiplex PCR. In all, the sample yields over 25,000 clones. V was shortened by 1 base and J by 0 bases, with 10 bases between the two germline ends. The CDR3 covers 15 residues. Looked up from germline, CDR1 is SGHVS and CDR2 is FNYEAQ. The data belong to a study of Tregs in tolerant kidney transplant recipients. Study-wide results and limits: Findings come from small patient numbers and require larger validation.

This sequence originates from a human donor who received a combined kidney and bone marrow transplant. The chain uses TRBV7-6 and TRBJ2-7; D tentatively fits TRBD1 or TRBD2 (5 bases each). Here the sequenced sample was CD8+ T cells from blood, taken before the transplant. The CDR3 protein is CASSLEPGSSYEQYF. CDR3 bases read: TGTGCCAGCAGCTTAGAGCCAGGGAGCTCCTACGAG.